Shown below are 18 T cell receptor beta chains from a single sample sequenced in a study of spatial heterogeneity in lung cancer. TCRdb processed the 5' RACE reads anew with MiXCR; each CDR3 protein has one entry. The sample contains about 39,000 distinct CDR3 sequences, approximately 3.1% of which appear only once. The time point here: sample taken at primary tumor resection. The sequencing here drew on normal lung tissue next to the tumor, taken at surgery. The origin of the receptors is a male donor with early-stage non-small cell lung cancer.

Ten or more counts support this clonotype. This CDR3 is CARFRSEQYF. The CDR3 DNA is TGTGCCAGGTTTCGTTCCGAGCAGTACTTC. The J gene is TRBJ2-7, the V gene TRBV18, with D uncertain. Germline CDR1 reads KGHSH; CDR2 reads LQKENI. Trimming stripped 9 bases from V and 6 bases from J, with 9 bases between. This CDR3 contains 10 residues.

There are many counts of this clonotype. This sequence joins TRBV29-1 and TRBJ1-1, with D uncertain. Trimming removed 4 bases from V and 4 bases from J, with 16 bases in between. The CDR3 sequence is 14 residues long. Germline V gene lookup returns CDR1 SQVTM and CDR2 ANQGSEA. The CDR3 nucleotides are TGCAGCGTTGTAATCGACCTGGGGTTCACTGAAGCTTTCTTT. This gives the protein CSVVIDLGFTEAFF.

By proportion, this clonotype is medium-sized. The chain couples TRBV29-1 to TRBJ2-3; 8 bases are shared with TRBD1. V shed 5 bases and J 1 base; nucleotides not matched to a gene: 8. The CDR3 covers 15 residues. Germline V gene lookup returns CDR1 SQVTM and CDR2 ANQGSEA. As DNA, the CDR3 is TGCAGCGTTACCAGGGGGCGTATGGGCACAGATACGCAGTATTTT. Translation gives CSVTRGRMGTDTQYF.

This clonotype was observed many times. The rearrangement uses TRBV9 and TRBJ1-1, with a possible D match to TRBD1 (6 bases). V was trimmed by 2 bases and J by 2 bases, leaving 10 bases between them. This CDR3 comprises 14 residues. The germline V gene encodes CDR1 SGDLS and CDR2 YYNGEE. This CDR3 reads CASSVLGTNTEAFF. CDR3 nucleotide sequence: TGTGCCAGCAGCGTGTTAGGGACAAACACTGAAGCTTTCTTT.

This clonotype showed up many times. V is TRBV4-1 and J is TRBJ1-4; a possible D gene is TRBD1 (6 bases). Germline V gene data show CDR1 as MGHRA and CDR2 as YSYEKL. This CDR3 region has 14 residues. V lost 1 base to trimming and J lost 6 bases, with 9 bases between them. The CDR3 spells CASSQGAGDEKLFF. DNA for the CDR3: TGCGCCAGCAGCCAAGGAGCAGGGGATGAAAAACTGTTTTTT.

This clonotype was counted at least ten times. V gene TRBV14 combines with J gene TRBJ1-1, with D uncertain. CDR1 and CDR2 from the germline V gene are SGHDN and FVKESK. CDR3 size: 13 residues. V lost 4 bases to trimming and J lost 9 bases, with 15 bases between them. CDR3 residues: CASSPGSRTKAFF. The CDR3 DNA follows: TGTGCCAGCAGCCCGGGATCCCGCACCAAAGCTTTCTTT.

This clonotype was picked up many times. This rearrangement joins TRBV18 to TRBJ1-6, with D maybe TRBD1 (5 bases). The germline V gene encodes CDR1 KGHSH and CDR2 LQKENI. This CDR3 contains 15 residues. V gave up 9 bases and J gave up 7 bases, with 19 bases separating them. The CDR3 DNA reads TGTGCCAGTCAACAGGCCGGGACCGGGAATTCACCCCTCCACTTT. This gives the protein CASQQAGTGNSPLHF.

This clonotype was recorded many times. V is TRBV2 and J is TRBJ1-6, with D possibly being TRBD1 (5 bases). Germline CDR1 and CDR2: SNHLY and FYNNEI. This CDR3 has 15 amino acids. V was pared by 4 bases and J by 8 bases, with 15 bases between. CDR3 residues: CASSVARGGDSPLHF. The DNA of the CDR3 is TGTGCCAGCAGTGTGGCAAGGGGCGGGGATTCACCCCTCCACTTT.

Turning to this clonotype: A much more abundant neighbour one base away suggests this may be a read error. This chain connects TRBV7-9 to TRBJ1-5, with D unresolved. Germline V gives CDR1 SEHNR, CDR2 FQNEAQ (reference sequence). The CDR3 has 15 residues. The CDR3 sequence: CASSLGQASNQLQHF. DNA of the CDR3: TGTGCCAGCAGCTTAGGGCAGGCTAGCAATCAGCTCCAGCATTTT.

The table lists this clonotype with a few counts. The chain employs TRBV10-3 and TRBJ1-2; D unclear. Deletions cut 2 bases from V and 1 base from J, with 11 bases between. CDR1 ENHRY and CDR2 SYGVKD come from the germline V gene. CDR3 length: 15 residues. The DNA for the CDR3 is TGTGCCATCAGTGAGACTTCGGACGGTAACTATGGCTACACCTTC. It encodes CAISETSDGNYGYTF.

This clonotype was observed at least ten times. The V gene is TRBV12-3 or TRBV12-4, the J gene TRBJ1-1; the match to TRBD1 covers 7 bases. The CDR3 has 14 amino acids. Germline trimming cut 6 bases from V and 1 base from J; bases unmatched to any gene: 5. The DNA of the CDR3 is TGTGCCAGCAGGGGACAGTTGGGGAACACTGAAGCTTTCTTT. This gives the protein CASRGQLGNTEAFF.

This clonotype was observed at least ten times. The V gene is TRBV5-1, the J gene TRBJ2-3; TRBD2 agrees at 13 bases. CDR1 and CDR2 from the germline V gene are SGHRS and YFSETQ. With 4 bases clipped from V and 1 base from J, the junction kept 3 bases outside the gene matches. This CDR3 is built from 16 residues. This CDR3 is CASSHGTSGGTDTQYF. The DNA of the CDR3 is TGCGCCAGCAGCCACGGGACTAGCGGGGGCACAGATACGCAGTATTTT.

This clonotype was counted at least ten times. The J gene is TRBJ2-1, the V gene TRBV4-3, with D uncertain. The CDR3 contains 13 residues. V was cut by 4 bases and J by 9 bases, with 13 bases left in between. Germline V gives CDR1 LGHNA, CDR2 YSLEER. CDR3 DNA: TGCGCCAGCAGCCTGCTAAGGCAGCGTGAGCAGTTCTTC. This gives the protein CASSLLRQREQFF.

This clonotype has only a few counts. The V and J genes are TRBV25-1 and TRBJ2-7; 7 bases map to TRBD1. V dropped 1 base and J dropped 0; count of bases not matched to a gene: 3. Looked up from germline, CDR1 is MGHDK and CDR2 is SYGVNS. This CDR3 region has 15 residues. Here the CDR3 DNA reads TGTGCCAGCAGTGAATGGGGACAGAGCTCCTACGAGCAGTACTTC. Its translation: CASSEWGQSSYEQYF.

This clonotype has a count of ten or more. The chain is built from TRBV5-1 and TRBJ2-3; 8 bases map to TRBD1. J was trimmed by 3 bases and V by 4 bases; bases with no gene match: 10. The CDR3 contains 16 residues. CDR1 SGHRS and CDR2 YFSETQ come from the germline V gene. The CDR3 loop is CASSRVGTGPTDTQYF. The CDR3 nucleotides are TGCGCCAGCAGCCGGGTCGGGACAGGACCGACAGATACGCAGTATTTT.

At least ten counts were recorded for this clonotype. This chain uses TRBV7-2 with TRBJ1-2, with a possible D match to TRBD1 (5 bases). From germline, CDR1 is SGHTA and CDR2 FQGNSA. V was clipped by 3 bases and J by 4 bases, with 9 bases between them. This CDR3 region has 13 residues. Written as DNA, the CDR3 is TGTGCCAGCAGCTTTGCAGGGTTCTATGGCTACACCTTC. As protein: CASSFAGFYGYTF.

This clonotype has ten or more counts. DNA of the CDR3: TGTGCCAGCAGTGAATATCGGGACAGGAAGGAAAAACTGTTTTTT. Its translation is CASSEYRDRKEKLFF. V gene TRBV2 combines with J gene TRBJ1-4; 8 nucleotides line up with TRBD1. Germline values: CDR1 SNHLY, CDR2 FYNNEI. V lost 2 bases to trimming and J lost 8 bases; unmatched junction nucleotides: 7. The CDR3 contains 15 residues.

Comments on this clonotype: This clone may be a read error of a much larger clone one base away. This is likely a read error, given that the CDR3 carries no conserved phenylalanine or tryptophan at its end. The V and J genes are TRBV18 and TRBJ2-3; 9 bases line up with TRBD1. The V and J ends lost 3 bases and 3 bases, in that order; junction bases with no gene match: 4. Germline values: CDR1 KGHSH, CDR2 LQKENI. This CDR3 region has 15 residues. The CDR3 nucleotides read TGTGCCAGCTCACCGGGGACAGGGAAGACAGATACGCAGTATATT. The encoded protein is CASSPGTGKTDTQYI.